This record looks at one T cell receptor beta chain sequence and its context. No antigen is known for it. The sample belongs to a study of cytomegalovirus exposure and HLA in healthy donors. Broader study findings: Several of the most significant clusters appeared, in a later analysis, to be linked to common viral pathogens.

In the PCR, 60 Vbeta and 13 Jbeta primers were used. This table comes from immunoSEQ multiplex PCR, and its TCRdb copy is limited to in-frame clones, with some not included. Of hundreds of thousands of clones in the sample, 70% to 85% were seen once. Germline CDR1 MNHEY, CDR2 SMNVEV (reference sequence). The CDR3 spans 15 residues. V lost 2 bases and J 3 bases, leaving 14 bases between the germline ends. The receptor comes from a male donor in good health and CMV-seronegative. This rearrangement joins TRBV27 to TRBJ2-7, with D perhaps matching TRBD1 (6 bases). Sample: PBMCs. CDR3 DNA: TGTGCCAGCAGTTTAGGTGGGAGAGGGGGCTACGAGCAGTACTTC. Its translation: CASSLGGRGGYEQYF.